This is a list of T cell receptor beta chains from one sample in a study of tumor-infiltrating lymphocytes in oesophageal squamous cell carcinoma. TCRdb reprocessed the PCR reads via MiXCR and lists one record per CDR3 protein. In the table there are 12,000 or so distinct CDR3 sequences, around 53% of which are singletons. Input material: esophageal tumor tissue. The receptors were gathered from a female donor with esophageal squamous cell carcinoma. Each CDR3 is given with its conserved first and last residue. Each record gives: J gene, D gene, V gene, clone size, CDR3 protein, CDR3 DNA. D genes are given only for firm matches. Part of the rows lack a size; the others show once, few, many or a class for expanded clones.

J: TRBJ2-6; D: .; V: TRBV7-9; size: .; CDR3: CASSPGSSGANVLTF; DNA: TGTGCCAGCAGCCCAGGCTCCTCTGGGGCCAACGTCCTGACTTTC
J: TRBJ2-3; D: .; V: TRBV7-6; size: .; CDR3: CASAVSRSTDTQYF; DNA: TGTGCCAGCGCTGTTTCAAGGAGCACAGATACGCAGTATTTT
J: TRBJ2-2; D: TRBD1; V: TRBV5-1; size: .; CDR3: CASSLSTGPTGELFF; DNA: TGCGCCAGCAGCTTGTCGACAGGGCCCACCGGGGAGCTGTTTTTT
J: TRBJ2-1; D: .; V: TRBV6-1; size: .; CDR3: CASRLLGRLHGEQFF; DNA: TGTGCCAGCAGGCTTCTAGGACGTCTACATGGTGAGCAGTTCTTC
J: TRBJ2-5; D: .; V: TRBV6-1; size: medium-sized; CDR3: CASSERFQTQYF; DNA: TGTGCCAGCAGTGAAAGATTCCAGACCCAGTACTTC
J: TRBJ1-5; D: .; V: TRBV10-3; size: .; CDR3: CAISESGGGVYQPQHF; DNA: TGTGCCATCAGTGAGTCGGGTGGGGGCGTATATCAGCCCCAGCATTTT
J: TRBJ1-3; D: TRBD1; V: TRBV7-2; size: few; CDR3: CASSLRTGISGNTIYF; DNA: TGTGCCAGCAGCTTAAGGACAGGGATCTCTGGAAACACCATATATTTT
J: TRBJ2-7; D: .; V: TRBV7-6; size: .; CDR3: CASSLDGNYEQYF; DNA: TGTGCCAGCAGCTTAGACGGGAACTACGAGCAGTACTTC
J: TRBJ2-1; D: .; V: TRBV12-3/TRBV12-4; size: .; CDR3: CASSSMGGNEQFF; DNA: TGTGCCAGCAGTTCTATGGGCGGCAATGAGCAGTTCTTC
J: TRBJ2-2; D: .; V: TRBV7-6; size: medium-sized; CDR3: CASSISGIGELFF; DNA: TGTGCCAGCAGCATTAGCGGAATCGGGGAGCTGTTTTTT
J: TRBJ2-7; D: TRBD1; V: TRBV7-6; size: .; CDR3: CASSFVTGGSYEQYF; DNA: TGTGCCAGCAGCTTCGTGACAGGGGGCTCCTACGAGCAGTACTTC
J: TRBJ2-3; D: .; V: TRBV4-1; size: .; CDR3: CASGVSVSTDTQYF; DNA: TGCGCCAGCGGCGTGAGCGTTAGCACAGATACGCAGTATTTT
J: TRBJ1-4; D: .; V: TRBV11-3; size: many; CDR3: CASRRTDNNEKLFF; DNA: TGTGCCAGCAGACGGACAGACAATAATGAAAAACTGTTTTTT
J: TRBJ1-1; D: .; V: TRBV7-9; size: .; CDR3: CASSPQMNTEAFF; DNA: TGTGCCAGCAGTCCACAGATGAACACTGAAGCTTTCTTT
J: TRBJ2-7; D: .; V: TRBV15; size: .; CDR3: CATSSEGVSYEQYF; DNA: TGTGCCACCAGCAGCGAGGGGGTAAGCTACGAGCAGTACTTC
J: TRBJ2-6; D: .; V: TRBV25-1; size: medium-sized; CDR3: CASRPPSADGANVLTF; DNA: TGTGCCAGCAGACCCCCCAGTGCGGATGGGGCCAACGTCCTGACTTTC
J: TRBJ2-1; D: TRBD2; V: TRBV28; size: .; CDR3: CASTPGGYNEQFF; DNA: TGTGCCAGCACCCCGGGGGGATACAATGAGCAGTTCTTC
J: TRBJ2-7; D: TRBD1; V: TRBV28; size: medium-sized; CDR3: CASWTGGYEQYF; DNA: TGTGCCAGCTGGACAGGGGGCTACGAGCAGTACTTC
J: TRBJ2-1; D: .; V: TRBV7-2; size: .; CDR3: CASSVGTNEQFF; DNA: TGTGCCAGCAGCGTGGGGACCAATGAGCAGTTCTTC
J: TRBJ2-1; D: TRBD1; V: TRBV5-1; size: .; CDR3: CASSLDPGQSSYNEQFF; DNA: TGCGCCAGCAGCTTGGACCCGGGACAGAGCTCCTACAATGAGCAGTTCTTC
J: TRBJ2-7; D: TRBD2; V: TRBV7-2; size: .; CDR3: CASSSPRDYGSYSYEQYF; DNA: TGTGCCAGCAGCTCCCCCCGGGACTACGGGAGCTACTCCTACGAGCAGTACTTC
J: TRBJ2-1; D: .; V: TRBV28; size: .; CDR3: CASSYRQVDEQFF; DNA: TGTGCCAGCAGCTACCGACAGGTTGATGAGCAGTTCTTC
J: TRBJ1-2; D: .; V: TRBV27; size: .; CDR3: CASSLEGYYGYTF; DNA: TGTGCCAGCAGTTTAGAGGGGTACTATGGCTACACCTTC
J: TRBJ2-5; D: .; V: TRBV7-2; size: .; CDR3: CASSLRRVGRETQYF; DNA: TGTGCCAGCAGCTTACGGAGGGTAGGACGGGAGACCCAGTACTTC
J: TRBJ1-1; D: .; V: TRBV7-4; size: .; CDR3: CASRDPGQMNTEAFF; DNA: TGTGCCAGCAGGGACCCGGGACAAATGAACACTGAAGCTTTCTTT
J: TRBJ1-5; D: .; V: TRBV6-6; size: few; CDR3: CASSYGSNQPQHF; DNA: TGTGCCAGCAGTTACGGGAGCAATCAGCCCCAGCATTTT
J: TRBJ2-7; D: .; V: TRBV7-2; size: few; CDR3: CASSQDQNSYEQYF; DNA: TGTGCCAGCAGCCAGGACCAGAACTCCTACGAGCAGTACTTC
J: TRBJ2-7; D: TRBD2; V: TRBV7-2; size: .; CDR3: CASSPGLAGNEQYF; DNA: TGTGCCAGCAGCCCAGGACTAGCGGGAAACGAGCAGTACTTC
J: TRBJ2-7; D: .; V: TRBV7-6; size: .; CDR3: CASSLVGSGKGGEQYF; DNA: TGTGCCAGCAGCTTAGTGGGATCCGGGAAGGGAGGCGAGCAGTACTTC
J: TRBJ2-5; D: .; V: TRBV7-7; size: medium-sized; CDR3: CASSTTFEDGETQYF; DNA: TGTGCTAGCAGCACTACGTTTGAGGATGGAGAGACCCAGTACTTC
J: TRBJ1-1; D: .; V: TRBV12-3/TRBV12-4; size: .; CDR3: CASSFTTEAFF; DNA: TGTGCCAGCAGTTTCACCACTGAAGCTTTCTTT
J: TRBJ1-5; D: .; V: TRBV7-2; size: .; CDR3: CASSPQGRGNQPQHF; DNA: TGTGCCAGCAGTCCCCAGGGCAGGGGCAATCAGCCCCAGCATTTT
J: TRBJ2-3; D: TRBD2; V: TRBV7-2; size: .; CDR3: CASSYTSGSSYEQYF; DNA: TGTGCCAGCAGCTATACTAGCGGGAGCTCCTACGAGCAGTATTTT
J: TRBJ2-1; D: TRBD1; V: TRBV10-3; size: .; CDR3: CAISPPQGATHEQFF; DNA: TGTGCCATCAGTCCCCCCCAGGGGGCTACCCATGAGCAGTTCTTC
J: TRBJ2-1; D: TRBD1; V: TRBV15; size: once; CDR3: CATRTGVTYNEQFF; DNA: TGTGCCACCCGGACAGGGGTCACCTACAATGAGCAGTTCTTC
J: TRBJ2-3; D: .; V: TRBV7-2; size: few; CDR3: CASSSRLINTDTQYF; DNA: TGTGCCAGCAGCTCCCGCCTCATCAACACAGATACGCAGTATTTT